Listed below are T cell receptor beta chains from one sample, sequenced in a study of cytomegalovirus exposure and HLA in healthy donors. Assay: immunoSEQ multiplex PCR; the TCRdb copy retains only in-frame clones and omits some. The sample consists of approximately 130,000 clones, over 65% of them appearing once. Sequencing input: PBMCs. Receptor source: a man aged 50 to 60 in good health and CMV-seronegative. CDR3s include the opening cysteine and the closing phenylalanine or tryptophan. A D gene is named only where the DNA matches it firmly. Size is omitted from some rows. Given values are once, few, many or a class for expanded clones.

CDR3aa: CASSQEPLPSLDTGELFF
CDR3nt: TGCGCCAGCAGCCAAGAACCCTTACCTAGTTTGGACACCGGGGAGCTGTTTTTT
j_gene: TRBJ2-2
d_gene: -
v_gene: TRBV4-3
abundance: few

CDR3aa: CASSSTGTNEKLFF
CDR3nt: TGTGCCAGCAGTTCGACAGGAACTAATGAAAAACTGTTTTTT
j_gene: TRBJ1-4
d_gene: -
v_gene: TRBV28
abundance: few

CDR3aa: CASSLIPGLAGGGGNEQFF
CDR3nt: TGTGCCAGCAGTCTCATCCCGGGACTAGCGGGAGGAGGCGGGAATGAGCAGTTCTTC
j_gene: TRBJ2-1
d_gene: TRBD2
v_gene: TRBV27
abundance: -

CDR3aa: CATSRDPGQKETQYF
CDR3nt: TGTGCCACCAGCAGAGATCCCGGACAGAAAGAGACCCAGTACTTC
j_gene: TRBJ2-5
d_gene: -
v_gene: TRBV15
abundance: -

CDR3aa: CASRQRSTTSGNTQETQYF
CDR3nt: TGTGCCAGCAGACAAAGGTCCACCACTAGCGGAAACACCCAAGAGACCCAGTACTTC
j_gene: TRBJ2-5
d_gene: TRBD2
v_gene: TRBV7-8
abundance: once

CDR3aa: CASSLEGQGFTDTQYF
CDR3nt: TGCGCCAGCAGCTTGGAGGGACAGGGATTCACAGATACGCAGTATTTT
j_gene: TRBJ2-3
d_gene: TRBD1
v_gene: TRBV5-1
abundance: -

CDR3aa: CASSLAEMTGLKETQYF
CDR3nt: TGTGCCAGCAGCTTAGCCGAAATGACAGGGTTGAAGGAGACCCAGTACTTC
j_gene: TRBJ2-5
d_gene: TRBD1
v_gene: TRBV7-9
abundance: once

CDR3aa: CASRAGTSQETQYF
CDR3nt: TGTGCCAGCAGAGCCGGGACTAGCCAAGAGACCCAGTACTTC
j_gene: TRBJ2-5
d_gene: TRBD2
v_gene: TRBV2
abundance: few

CDR3aa: CAWDPTDRGFYTEAFF
CDR3nt: TGTGCCTGGGATCCGACGGACAGGGGCTTTTACACTGAAGCTTTCTTT
j_gene: TRBJ1-1
d_gene: TRBD1
v_gene: TRBV30
abundance: -

CDR3aa: CSVTREGQETQYF
CDR3nt: TGCAGCGTTACGCGGGAGGGCCAAGAGACCCAGTACTTC
j_gene: TRBJ2-5
d_gene: TRBD2
v_gene: TRBV29-1
abundance: -

CDR3aa: CSVVTSASPSGEQFF
CDR3nt: TGCAGCGTTGTAACGAGCGCGAGCCCCTCCGGTGAGCAGTTCTTC
j_gene: TRBJ2-1
d_gene: -
v_gene: TRBV29-1
abundance: -

CDR3aa: CASRNRGPAGELFF
CDR3nt: TGTGCCAGCAGGAACAGGGGGCCCGCCGGGGAGCTGTTTTTT
j_gene: TRBJ2-2
d_gene: TRBD1
v_gene: TRBV2
abundance: once

CDR3aa: CSVERDGSGDTQYF
CDR3nt: TGCAGCGTTGAGAGAGACGGGAGTGGGGATACGCAGTATTTT
j_gene: TRBJ2-3
d_gene: -
v_gene: TRBV29-1
abundance: -

CDR3aa: CASSQELRETQYF
CDR3nt: TGTGCCAGCAGCCAAGAACTTCGAGAGACCCAGTACTTC
j_gene: TRBJ2-5
d_gene: -
v_gene: TRBV14
abundance: -

CDR3aa: CASSSPGEALDTQYF
CDR3nt: TGTGCCAGCAGTTCCCCGGGAGAGGCGCTAGATACGCAGTATTTT
j_gene: TRBJ2-3
d_gene: -
v_gene: TRBV28
abundance: -

CDR3aa: CASSLAASSGGQETQYF
CDR3nt: TGTGCCAGCAGCTTAGCGGCATCTAGCGGGGGCCAAGAGACCCAGTACTTC
j_gene: TRBJ2-5
d_gene: TRBD2
v_gene: TRBV7-9
abundance: -

CDR3aa: CASSLGGNANEQFF
CDR3nt: TGTGCCAGCAGCCTTGGAGGGAACGCCAATGAGCAGTTCTTC
j_gene: TRBJ2-1
d_gene: -
v_gene: TRBV7-2
abundance: -

CDR3aa: CASSSGGVAGMGEQFF
CDR3nt: TGTGCCAGCAGTTCCGGCGGGGTAGCGGGAATGGGTGAGCAGTTCTTC
j_gene: TRBJ2-1
d_gene: TRBD2
v_gene: TRBV28
abundance: -

CDR3aa: CAISPQGAYEQYF
CDR3nt: TGTGCCATCTCCCCACAGGGGGCCTACGAGCAGTACTTC
j_gene: TRBJ2-7
d_gene: TRBD1
v_gene: TRBV10-3
abundance: few

CDR3aa: CASSQGTRSSYEQYF
CDR3nt: TGTGCCAGCAGCCAAGGAACTCGGAGCTCCTACGAGCAGTACTTC
j_gene: TRBJ2-7
d_gene: -
v_gene: TRBV4-2
abundance: -

CDR3aa: CASSFSANEQFF
CDR3nt: TGTGCCAGCAGCTTTAGCGCCAATGAGCAGTTCTTC
j_gene: TRBJ2-1
d_gene: -
v_gene: TRBV11-2
abundance: -

CDR3aa: CASSWSNTGELFF
CDR3nt: TGTGCCAGCAGCTGGAGTAACACCGGGGAGCTGTTTTTT
j_gene: TRBJ2-2
d_gene: -
v_gene: TRBV5-5
abundance: -